This record covers a single T cell receptor beta chain. Its antigen is not identified. Additional DNA sequences in this sample encode the identical CDR3. The source of the sample is a study of shared clonotypes between healthy human individuals. Study as a whole: CD4 naive and CD4 memory each took three plates per donor, while CD8 naive took two and CD8 memory one. Study-wide points: Larger estimated richness was generally seen in naive subsets than in memory subsets. Expectations were that clonotype sharing among donors would be affected by sequencing depth.

Investigators spread the genomic DNA of each subset evenly over several immunoSEQ plates. Only in-frame clones appear in the TCRdb table, and some are missing; sequencing was by immunoSEQ multiplex PCR. The top ten hold under 11% of the sample, which has around 340,000 clones, about 70% seen once. V lost 0 bases and J lost 5, with 5 bases in between. The CDR3 runs 11 residues. Germline loops: CDR1 GTSNPN, CDR2 SVGIG (reference sequence). This clonotype originated in a man aged 25 to 40 in good health. Sample: memory CD4+ T cells sorted from blood. As to subset: CD45RA-negative fraction. This rearrangement joins TRBV30 to TRBJ2-7; D unclear. This CDR3 reads CAWSVLDEQYF. DNA of the CDR3: TGTGCCTGGAGTGTACTCGACGAGCAGTACTTC.